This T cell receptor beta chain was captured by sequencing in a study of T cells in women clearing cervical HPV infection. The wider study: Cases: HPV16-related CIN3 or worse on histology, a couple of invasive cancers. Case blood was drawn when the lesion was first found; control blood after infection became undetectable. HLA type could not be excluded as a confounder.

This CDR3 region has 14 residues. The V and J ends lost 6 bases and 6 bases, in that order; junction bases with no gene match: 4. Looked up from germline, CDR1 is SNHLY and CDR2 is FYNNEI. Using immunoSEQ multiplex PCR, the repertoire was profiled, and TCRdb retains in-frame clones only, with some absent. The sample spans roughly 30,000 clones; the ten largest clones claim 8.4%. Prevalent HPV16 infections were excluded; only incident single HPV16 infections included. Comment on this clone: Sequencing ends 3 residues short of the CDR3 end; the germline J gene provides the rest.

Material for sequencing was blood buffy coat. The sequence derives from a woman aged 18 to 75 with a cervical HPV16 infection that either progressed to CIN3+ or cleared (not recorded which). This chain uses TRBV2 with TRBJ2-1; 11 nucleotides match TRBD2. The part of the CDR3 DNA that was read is TGTGCCAGCAGAAATAGCGGGGGGGGCAATGAG. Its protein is CASRNSGGGNE. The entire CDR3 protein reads CASRNSGGGNEQFF.